Listed below are T cell receptor beta chains from one sample, sequenced in a study of T cell repertoires in cytomegalovirus infection. TCRdb fed the reads into MiXCR, producing one record per CDR3 protein. The sample holds around 94,000 distinct CDR3 sequences; about 17% are singletons and the top ten take around 8.2%. The source material was PBMCs. The receptors were gathered from a human donor in good health (CMV status not recorded). Some clones in this sample may be carry-over from other donors' samples. Each CDR3 is given without its conserved first and last residue.

j_call v_call cdr3_aa
TRBJ2-7 TRBV6-2/TRBV6-3 AINRGGRSYEQY
TRBJ1-1 TRBV28 ASSLREEAF
TRBJ2-3 TRBV20-1 SATPGTQPADTQY
TRBJ1-1 TRBV6-5 ASSYDETGATNTEAF
TRBJ2-3 TRBV2 ASTRARDTQY
TRBJ1-1 TRBV28 ASAGHQMNTEAF
TRBJ1-6 TRBV11-2 ASRLGGQNYNSPLH
TRBJ2-7 TRBV7-2 ASSFFPGASYEQY
TRBJ1-1 TRBV10-3 AISEDRYNTEAF
TRBJ2-7 TRBV29-1 SVEIPTSSYEQY
TRBJ1-5 TRBV9 ASSEGSNQPQH
TRBJ1-4 TRBV23-1 ASSQSQGTTNEKLF
TRBJ2-2 TRBV29-1 SARDRVYGELF
TRBJ2-1 TRBV7-8 ASSLKRDRLYNEQF
TRBJ1-5 TRBV5-5 ASSLDIYNQPQH
TRBJ2-7 TRBV7-2 ASSPYPQAEQY
TRBJ1-1 TRBV11-2 ASSSQGEAF
TRBJ1-4 TRBV20-1 SARPGRILEKLF
TRBJ1-5 TRBV15 ATSRDLVGGASQPQH
TRBJ2-6 TRBV7-2 ASSPDRVAGANVLT
TRBJ1-1 TRBV2 ASSAETSTEAF
TRBJ2-7 TRBV3-1 ASSLTAAATYEQY
TRBJ2-2 TRBV20-1 SAQSGGRRTGELF
TRBJ2-7 TRBV28 ASSLSFPGQGGEQY
TRBJ2-1 TRBV12-3/TRBV12-4 ASSPPKYNEQF
TRBJ1-5 TRBV5-1 ASSLGDSSDQPQH
TRBJ2-1 TRBV28 ALRGGSSYNEQF
TRBJ2-7 TRBV18 ASSPIAQGYEQY
TRBJ2-7 TRBV11-2 ASSLWVTRDNPYEQY
TRBJ2-7 TRBV4-1 ASSQRFSYEQY
TRBJ1-2 TRBV6-5 ASRTLTRGQSLYT
TRBJ2-3 TRBV7-3 ASSFLGRNTDTQY
TRBJ1-2 TRBV15 ATSRDRDRVSSGYT
TRBJ2-7 TRBV20-1 SASPGTGASEQY
TRBJ2-3 TRBV7-2 ASSLWASGGTDTQY
TRBJ1-1 TRBV7-9 ASSGPNTEAF
TRBJ2-1 TRBV4-1 ASSQEQGAPNEQF
TRBJ2-3 TRBV28 ASSQIQLAGGLTDTQY
TRBJ2-2 TRBV5-4 ASSFTGTGPSGELF
TRBJ2-7 TRBV6-6 ASSPGSSTDRYEQY
TRBJ1-4 TRBV29-1 SVGSHGTNEKLF
TRBJ2-7 TRBV7-2 ASSYAGTSGYEQY
TRBJ2-7 TRBV7-2 ASSWDREVEQY
TRBJ2-1 TRBV14 ASSQGDSYNEQF
TRBJ1-1 TRBV29-1 SVMNTEAF
TRBJ2-1 TRBV7-9 ASSPTGLPDREQF
TRBJ1-2 TRBV7-4 ASSPQRRGYT
TRBJ2-3 TRBV7-8 ASSPGQISTDTQY
TRBJ1-1 TRBV4-1 ASSQKRNGGARTEAF
TRBJ2-2 TRBV4-3 ASSRGTAAQGGELF
TRBJ1-1 TRBV28 ASSVRWLNTEAF
TRBJ1-2 TRBV5-6 AAQGTSNYGYT